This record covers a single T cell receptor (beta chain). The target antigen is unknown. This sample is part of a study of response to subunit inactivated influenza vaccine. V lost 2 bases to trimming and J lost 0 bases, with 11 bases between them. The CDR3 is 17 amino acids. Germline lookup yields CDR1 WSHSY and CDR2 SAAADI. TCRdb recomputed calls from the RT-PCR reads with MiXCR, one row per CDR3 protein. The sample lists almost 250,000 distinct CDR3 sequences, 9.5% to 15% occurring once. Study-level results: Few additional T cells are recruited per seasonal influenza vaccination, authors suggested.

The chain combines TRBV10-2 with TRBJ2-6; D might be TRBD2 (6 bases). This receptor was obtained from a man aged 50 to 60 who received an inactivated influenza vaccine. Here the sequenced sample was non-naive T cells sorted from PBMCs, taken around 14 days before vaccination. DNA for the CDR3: TGCGCCAGCAGTGAGCCGGAGGGGCGCTCTGGGGCCAACGTCCTGACTTTC. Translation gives CASSEPEGRSGANVLTF.